The 3 T cell receptor beta chains below come from one sample, sequenced in a study of regulatory T cells in long-lasting Graves disease. As for time point: persistent/refractory GD, antithyroid drugs over 5 years with positive TRAb. Following extraction of RNA from PBMCs, that RNA was used to make the TCR library. Construction of the TCR beta libraries employed iRepertoire HTBI primers in conjunction with Arm-PCR of CDR3 regions. TCRdb re-derived calls from the multiplex PCR reads in MiXCR, one entry per CDR3 protein. The repertoire includes fewer than 400,000 distinct CDR3 sequences, about 20% of them detected once, and around 21% sits in the top ten. Sequenced material: peripheral blood mononuclear cells (PBMCs), taken when the disease was refractory, from a patient treated with antithyroid drugs. The receptors derive from a female donor with Graves disease.

This sequence joins TRBV5-4 and TRBJ2-7; 7 bases align to TRBD2. V dropped 1 base and J dropped 3; count of bases not matched to a gene: 7. The CDR3 covers 15 residues. The germline V gene has CDR1 SGHNT and CDR2 YYREEE (reference sequence). CDR3 coding DNA: TGTGCCAGCAGCTTGTTTCGGGAGGACTTCTACGAGCAGTACTTC. Protein product: CASSLFREDFYEQYF.

This clonotype was seen a few times. The chain combines TRBV11-2 with TRBJ1-6; D unresolved. The CDR3 covers 19 residues. Deletions cut 0 bases from V and 5 bases from J, with 20 bases between. The germline CDR1 and CDR2 sequences are SGHAT and FQNNGV. The CDR3 DNA sequence: TGTGCCAGCAGCTTAGATTTGCCGGGATCCTCGGTGGATAATTCACCCCTCCACTTT. This gives the protein CASSLDLPGSSVDNSPLHF.

This clonotype was seen ten or more times. The chain employs TRBV2 and TRBJ2-7; D is possibly TRBD1 or TRBD2 (5 bases each). CDR3 length: 14 amino acids. Looked up from germline, CDR1 is SNHLY and CDR2 is FYNNEI. V dropped 5 bases and J dropped 5 bases, with 16 bases sitting between them. The CDR3, as DNA: TGTGCCAGCAGTCCGTCCGGGACGAACGACGAGCAGTACTTC. It is translated as CASSPSGTNDEQYF. Combining the CDR3 with reference TRBV2 and TRBJ2-7 gives the whole variable domain EPEVTQTPSHQVTQMGQEVILRCVPISNHLYFYWYRQILGQKVEFLVSFYNNEISEKSEIFDDQFSVERPDGSNFTLKIRSTKLEDSAMYFCASSPSGTNDEQYFGPGTRLTVT.